The 31 T cell receptor beta chains in this list originate from one sample, sequenced in a study of cytomegalovirus exposure and HLA in healthy donors. Generated by immunoSEQ multiplex PCR, the TCRdb table keeps only in-frame clones and is missing some. This sample has about 130,000 clones, with around 90% found just once. The specimen was PBMCs. The receptors originated from a woman under 30 in good health and CMV-seronegative.

The chain carries TRBV19 and TRBJ1-2, with TRBD1 as a possible D gene (6 bases). The CDR3 consists of 15 residues. Germline V CDR1 and CDR2: LNHDA, SQIVND (reference sequence). V lost 3 bases, J lost 4 bases, and 15 bases lay in between. CDR3 protein: CASSMEGGLGYGYTF. The CDR3 DNA follows: TGTGCCAGTAGTATGGAAGGGGGTTTGGGCTATGGCTACACCTTC.

The genes are TRBV19 and TRBJ1-2; perhaps TRBD1 as D (6 bases). Per germline, CDR1 LNHDA and CDR2 SQIVND (reference sequence). Trimming shortened V by 4 bases and J by 8 bases, and 14 bases separated the two germline ends. The CDR3 runs to 13 residues. For the CDR3, the DNA is TGTGCCAGTAGTACGCCAGGGGTAGGGGGCTACACCTTC. Translated, it gives CASSTPGVGGYTF. Complete variable domain (other parts from reference TRBV19 and TRBJ1-2): DGGITQSPKYLFRKEGQNVTLSCEQNLNHDAMYWYRQDPGQGLRLIYYSQIVNDFQKGDIAEGYSVSREKKESFPLTVTSAQKNPTAFYLCASSTPGVGGYTFGSGTRLTVV.

CDR3 loop: CASGGGILANTDTQYF. As DNA, the CDR3 is TGTGCCAGCGGCGGGGGAATACTAGCGAACACAGATACGCAGTATTTT. V gene TRBV11-2 combines with J gene TRBJ2-3; 7 nucleotides line up with TRBD2. V lost 8 bases, J lost 2 bases, and 13 bases stayed unmatched. This CDR3 spans 16 amino acids. Germline CDR1 reads SGHAT; CDR2 reads FQNNGV.

The J gene is TRBJ2-1, the V gene TRBV5-1; the D gene is possibly TRBD2 (5 bases). The length of the CDR3 is 13 residues. CDR1 is SGHRS, CDR2 YFSETQ, per germline. Trimming left V 0 bases short and J 7 bases short, with 8 bases between. The CDR3 sequence: CASSLATRNEQFF. The CDR3 DNA reads TGCGCCAGCAGCTTGGCAACTAGGAATGAGCAGTTCTTC.

This sequence joins TRBV9 and TRBJ2-7; a weak D match, TRBD1 (6 bases). V was clipped by 0 bases and J by 1 base, with 8 bases between them. This CDR3 spans 14 amino acids. Germline V gene data show CDR1 as SGDLS and CDR2 as YYNGEE. The CDR3 nucleotides are TGTGCCAGCAGCGTAGGACAGGCTTCCTACGAGCAGTACTTC. It is translated as CASSVGQASYEQYF.

The chain recombines TRBV30 with TRBJ2-1, with 11 bases identical to TRBD2. Trimming at V came to 1 base and at J to 0 bases, leaving 11 bases not matched to a gene. The V gene's germline CDR1 is GTSNPN and CDR2 SVGIG (reference sequence). The CDR3 sequence is 19 residues long. CDR3 bases: TGTGCCTGGAGTGGTGGTAGCGGGAGGGTGATCCGCTCCTACAATGAGCAGTTCTTC. Its translation: CAWSGGSGRVIRSYNEQFF.

This chain uses TRBV19 with TRBJ1-4, with no clear D. The CDR3 runs to 17 residues. Deletions cut 3 bases from V and 0 bases from J, with 14 bases between. Germline V CDR1 and CDR2: LNHDA, SQIVND (reference sequence). The CDR3 sequence: CASSMFSAGTTNEKLFF. The CDR3 DNA sequence: TGTGCCAGTAGTATGTTTTCCGCAGGAACAACTAATGAAAAACTGTTTTTT. Full variable domain (missing parts from reference TRBV19 and TRBJ1-4): DGGITQSPKYLFRKEGQNVTLSCEQNLNHDAMYWYRQDPGQGLRLIYYSQIVNDFQKGDIAEGYSVSREKKESFPLTVTSAQKNPTAFYLCASSMFSAGTTNEKLFFGSGTQLSVL.

The chain couples TRBV7-2 to TRBJ2-1; D not certain. V gave up 0 bases and J gave up 6 bases, with 6 bases separating them. The CDR3 loop spans 13 amino acids. Germline values: CDR1 SGHTA, CDR2 FQGNSA. In DNA, the CDR3 is TGTGCCAGCAGCTTAGCCCGAGTCAATGAGCAGTTCTTC. Its translation is CASSLARVNEQFF. Variable domain in full (rest from reference TRBV7-2 and TRBJ2-1): GAGVSQSPSNKVTEKGKDVELRCDPISGHTALYWYRQSLGQGLEFLIYFQGNSAPDKSGLPSDRFSAERTGGSVSTLTIQRTQQEDSAVYLCASSLARVNEQFFGPGTRLTVL.

This chain joins TRBV5-4 and TRBJ2-1, with 11 bases fitting TRBD2. The J segment lost 0 bases and the V segment lost 4 bases, leaving 9 bases of the junction unmatched. The CDR3 is 18 residues long. Per germline, CDR1 SGHNT and CDR2 YYREEE (reference sequence). The CDR3 sequence is CASSPGTSGFSSYNEQFF. In DNA, the CDR3 is TGTGCCAGCAGCCCCGGGACTAGCGGATTTTCCTCCTACAATGAGCAGTTCTTC. The complete variable domain, with remaining parts taken from reference TRBV5-4 and TRBJ2-1, reads ETGVTQSPTHLIKTRGQQVTLRCSSQSGHNTVSWYQQALGQGPQFIFQYYREEENGRGNFPPRFSGLQFPNYSSELNVNALELDDSALYLCASSPGTSGFSSYNEQFFGPGTRLTVL.

This clone is a singleton in its sample. The chain joins TRBV10-1 to TRBJ2-3; D call uncertain. The CDR3 covers 15 residues. Trimming shortened V by 2 bases and J by 0 bases, and 9 bases separated the two germline ends. Germline V gene data show CDR1 as WNHNN and CDR2 as SYGVQD (reference sequence). This CDR3 reads CASSEDTPSTDTQYF. As DNA, the CDR3 is TGCGCCAGCAGTGAGGACACCCCTAGCACAGATACGCAGTATTTT.

The chain uses TRBV6-4 and TRBJ1-1; no firm D call. Trimming shortened V by 5 bases and J by 2 bases, and 12 bases separated the two germline ends. The CDR3 is made up of 14 amino acids. Germline CDR1 and CDR2: MRHNA and SNTAGT. DNA for the CDR3: TGTGCCAGCAGTCCCTCCCCAGGAAACACTGAAGCTTTCTTT. Translating gives CASSPSPGNTEAFF.

The gene calls are TRBV5-6 and TRBJ2-1; 11 nucleotides line up with TRBD2. The germline CDR1 and CDR2 sequences are SGHDT and YYEEEE. The CDR3 has 16 residues. V gave up 1 base and J gave up 5 bases; unmatched junction bases: 5. CDR3 sequence reads: CASSLTSGRHDNEQFF. DNA for the CDR3: TGTGCCAGCAGCTTGACTAGCGGGAGACACGACAATGAGCAGTTCTTC.

The chain joins TRBV28 to TRBJ1-2; possibly TRBD1 for D (6 bases). V lost 5 bases to trimming and J lost 2 bases, with 18 bases between them. Germline CDR1 and CDR2: MDHEN and SYDVKM. This CDR3 has 16 amino acids. The DNA of the CDR3 is TGTGCCAGCAGTCCCGGAGTCGGACAGTCCAACTATGGCTACACCTTC. It is translated as CASSPGVGQSNYGYTF.

CDR3 region: CASSPVTGRITNIQYF. The CDR3 coding sequence is TGTGCCAGCTCACCGGTTACAGGACGGATCACAAACATTCAGTACTTC. The V call is TRBV18, the J call TRBJ2-4; tentatively, D is TRBD1 (5 bases). Germline assignment: CDR1 KGHSH and CDR2 LQKENI. V lost 3 bases to trimming and J lost 6 bases, with 18 bases between them. This CDR3 spans 16 amino acids.

The chain recombines TRBV5-1 with TRBJ2-3, with 12 bases that match TRBD2. Germline CDR1 SGHRS, CDR2 YFSETQ. The CDR3 covers 17 residues. V lost 0 bases, J lost 7 bases, and 9 bases stayed unmatched. The CDR3 DNA is TGCGCCAGCAGCTTGGCCCTGGAGGGACTAGCGGGTTATACGCAGTATTTT. Its protein product is CASSLALEGLAGYTQYF.

This rearrangement joins TRBV7-2 to TRBJ1-5; D might be TRBD1 (6 bases). The CDR3 runs to 15 residues. V was pared by 5 bases and J by 4 bases, with 15 bases between. Germline loops: CDR1 SGHTA, CDR2 FQGNSA. CDR3 DNA: TGTGCCAGCAGCCCCGACCGCGGACAGAATCAGCCCCAGCATTTT. It specifies CASSPDRGQNQPQHF. Supplemented by reference TRBV7-2 and TRBJ1-5, the full variable domain reads GAGVSQSPSNKVTEKGKDVELRCDPISGHTALYWYRQSLGQGLEFLIYFQGNSAPDKSGLPSDRFSAERTGGSVSTLTIQRTQQEDSAVYLCASSPDRGQNQPQHFGDGTRLSIL.

The rearrangement uses TRBV6-5 and TRBJ2-7; the D gene is possibly TRBD1 (6 bases). This CDR3 contains 14 residues. The V gene lost 2 bases and the J gene lost 12 bases, with 20 bases spanning the gap. Germline loops: CDR1 MNHEY, CDR2 SVGAGI. The CDR3 coding sequence is TGTGCCAGCAGTTACAGCATACCTAGTCAGGGGCTGTACTTC. It encodes CASSYSIPSQGLYF.

The chain combines TRBV5-1 with TRBJ2-3, with D possibly being TRBD2 (6 bases). Looked up from germline, CDR1 is SGHRS and CDR2 is YFSETQ. The CDR3 runs to 16 residues. The V gene lost 4 bases and the J gene lost 1 base, with 16 bases spanning the gap. The CDR3: CASSLGDLAGTDTQYF. As DNA, the CDR3 is TGCGCCAGCAGCCTCGGGGACTTGGCGGGCACAGATACGCAGTATTTT.

The chain links TRBV9 to TRBJ2-1; 9 bases map to TRBD2. CDR1 and CDR2 from the germline V gene are SGDLS and YYNGEE. The CDR3 is 15 amino acids. The ends lost 3 bases at V and 4 bases at J; junction bases unmatched: 5. The CDR3 DNA reads as TGTGCCAGCAGCGAGACTAGCGGAGAATACAATGAGCAGTTCTTC. Protein sequence: CASSETSGEYNEQFF.

The table lists this clone with a count of one. This chain links TRBV4-1 with TRBJ1-3; D uncertain. CDR1 MGHRA and CDR2 YSYEKL come from the germline V gene. The CDR3 runs to 15 residues. Trimming removed 3 bases at V and 0 bases at J, with 9 bases between. CDR3: CASSHGLTSGNTIYF. CDR3 in DNA: TGCGCCAGCAGCCACGGACTGACCTCTGGAAACACCATATATTTT.

The V and J genes are TRBV18 and TRBJ2-3; no firm D call. V lost 6 bases, J lost 0 bases, and 13 bases lay in between. Germline V gene data show CDR1 as KGHSH and CDR2 as LQKENI. This CDR3 has 15 amino acids. CDR3 loop: CASSPTAASTDTQYF. The CDR3 coding sequence is TGTGCCAGCTCTCCCACCGCGGCTAGCACAGATACGCAGTATTTT.

The chain is built from TRBV7-8 and TRBJ2-5; D is perhaps TRBD2 (7 bases). This CDR3 contains 13 residues. Trimming pared 8 bases from V and 4 bases from J, leaving 14 bases between. Germline values: CDR1 SGHVS, CDR2 FQNEAQ. This CDR3 reads CASYLGGRETQYF. The CDR3 DNA reads as TGTGCCAGCTACCTCGGGGGGCGAGAGACCCAGTACTTC.

This rearrangement joins TRBV28 to TRBJ2-3; TRBD2 matches at 7 bases. This CDR3 has 15 residues. After removal of 3 bases from V and 4 bases from J, the junction contained 7 bases not matched to a gene. Germline CDR1 is MDHEN and CDR2 is SYDVKM. The CDR3 region is CASSFARESSDTQYF. The CDR3 nucleotides are TGTGCCAGCAGTTTCGCGCGGGAGAGCTCAGATACGCAGTATTTT.

In its sample, this clone was seen once. The rearrangement joins TRBV29-1 to TRBJ1-2; D is possibly TRBD1 (5 bases). This CDR3 has 16 residues. Germline lookup yields CDR1 SQVTM and CDR2 ANQGSEA. V gave up 0 bases and J gave up 5 bases, with 19 bases separating them. CDR3 nucleotide sequence: TGCAGCGTTGAAGATCGGGCAGGGCCCTCGGGTTATGGCTACACCTTC. Translating gives CSVEDRAGPSGYGYTF. The full variable domain, in which reference TRBV29-1 and TRBJ1-2 provide the parts outside the CDR3, is SAVISQKPSRDICQRGTSLTIQCQVDSQVTMMFWYRQQPGQSLTLIATANQGSEATYESGFVIDKFPISRPNLTFSTLTVSNMSPEDSSIYLCSVEDRAGPSGYGYTFGSGTRLTVV.

V and J are TRBV6-1 and TRBJ2-7; no firm D call. The CDR3 totals 14 residues. Trimming pared 0 bases from V and 0 bases from J, leaving 6 bases between. Germline V gene data show CDR1 as MNHNS and CDR2 as SASEGT. CDR3 in amino acids: CASSEAPSSYEQYF. CDR3 nucleotide sequence: TGTGCCAGCAGTGAAGCACCCAGCTCCTACGAGCAGTACTTC.

V usage is TRBV11-2 and J usage is TRBJ2-3; TRBD2 matches at 11 bases. Trimming took 3 bases from V and 5 from J; bases not matched to a gene: 4. The germline gives CDR1 SGHAT, CDR2 FQNNGV. This CDR3 contains 15 residues. CDR3 sequence (DNA): TGTGCCAGCAGCTTTAGCGGGAGGGGGGTAGATACGCAGTATTTT. As protein: CASSFSGRGVDTQYF.

This rearrangement joins TRBV28 to TRBJ2-1; D perhaps matches TRBD1 (6 bases). Germline V CDR1 and CDR2: MDHEN, SYDVKM. The length of the CDR3 is 12 residues. V was pared by 3 bases and J by 8 bases, with 8 bases between. CDR3 in amino acids: CASSFRGYEQFF. CDR3 nucleotide sequence: TGTGCCAGCAGTTTCAGGGGCTATGAGCAGTTCTTC.

The V gene is TRBV2, the J gene TRBJ2-3, with TRBD2 identical over 7 bases. V lost 7 bases to trimming and J lost 9 bases; unmatched junction nucleotides: 7. Per germline, CDR1 SNHLY and CDR2 FYNNEI. CDR3 length equals 12 residues. In nucleotides, the CDR3 is TGTGCCAGCATTGGGCGGGAGAACACGCAGTATTTT. This gives the protein CASIGRENTQYF. Variable domain in full (rest from reference TRBV2 and TRBJ2-3): EPEVTQTPSHQVTQMGQEVILRCVPISNHLYFYWYRQILGQKVEFLVSFYNNEISEKSEIFDDQFSVERPDGSNFTLKIRSTKLEDSAMYFCASIGRENTQYFGPGTRLTVL.

This clone appeared a few times. The V and J genes are TRBV10-1 and TRBJ2-7; TRBD2 matches 8 bases. Germline V lookup: CDR1 WNHNN, CDR2 SYGVQD (reference sequence). After removal of 4 bases from V and 5 bases from J, the junction contained 7 bases not matched to a gene. There are 14 residues in the CDR3. CDR3 nucleotide sequence: TGCGCCAGCAGTGTAAGCGGGAGAATGGACGAGCAGTACTTC. This translates into CASSVSGRMDEQYF.

This clone was observed a single time. CDR3 in amino acids: CSAEGLAVNKQETQYF. The CDR3 DNA follows: TGCAGCGCAGAGGGACTAGCGGTAAACAAGCAAGAGACCCAGTACTTC. V gene TRBV29-1 combines with J gene TRBJ2-5; 11 nucleotides align to TRBD2. There are 16 residues in the CDR3. Germline loops: CDR1 SQVTM, CDR2 ANQGSEA. Losses at the gene ends were 7 bases for V and 2 bases for J; bases not matched to a gene: 12.

The chain couples TRBV9 to TRBJ1-1, with 7 bases aligning to TRBD1. Trimming took 0 bases from V and 4 from J; bases not matched to a gene: 3. Germline CDR1 SGDLS, CDR2 YYNGEE. This CDR3 spans 14 amino acids. The DNA of the CDR3 is TGTGCCAGCAGCGTAGAGGCAGGGGGCACTGAAGCTTTCTTT. This translates into CASSVEAGGTEAFF.